This TCR beta chain was sequenced during a study of CD8 T cells in Susac syndrome. Study-level background: Sequenced Susac syndrome patients included more than 5 with active disease and under 10 who were in remission. Overall study findings and caveats: The study's TCR sequencing and HLA analysis drew on a certain number of individuals. That number was acknowledged as relatively small. Clonal expansion was not seen in any Susac syndrome CD4+ T cell repertoire.

This clonotype was detected only once. Its target is not known. TEMRA cells were enriched by FACS, and CD4+ and CD8+ T cells were negatively isolated. V was cut by 4 bases and J by 0 bases, with 11 bases left in between. Germline loops: CDR1 SGHRS, CDR2 YFSETQ. The CDR3 covers 15 residues. With random hexamers, 0.5 to 1 ug RNA was reverse transcribed. Via MiXCR, TCRdb re-called the immunoSEQ multiplex PCR reads, giving one row per CDR3 protein. Among about 240,000 distinct CDR3 sequences listed, 90% to 96% were seen once. The chain joins TRBV5-1 to TRBJ2-1; D is unresolved. Sequenced sample: CD4+ T cells from PBMCs. The TCR originated in a human donor with Susac syndrome. CDR3 DNA: TGCGCCAGCAGCCTGAGCGATAGCTCCTACAATGAGCAGTTCTTC. It yields the protein CASSLSDSSYNEQFF.